This T cell receptor beta chain was retrieved from a study of blood T cell repertoires in COVID-19. Study-wide background: Researchers got acute and convalescent COVID-19 samples from the United States, Italy and Spain. In each case, the material was cDNA or gDNA derived from T cells, B-cell-depleted T cells, or PBMCs.

J was trimmed by 4 bases and V by 0 bases; bases with no gene match: 3. Germline V gives CDR1 SEHNR, CDR2 FQNEAQ (reference sequence). CDR3 size: 15 residues. In the authors' workflow: Estimation of nucleated cell counts was performed using reference gene primer amplification. Clones were read by immunoSEQ multiplex PCR, and TCRdb kept only the in-frame ones, dropping some. Clone size and the V and J calls come from that table; the DNA yielded D and trimming. The table includes some 25,000 clones, around 90% detected once. The clonotype was recovered from a man aged 65 to 85 with active COVID-19. This chain connects TRBV7-9 to TRBJ2-5; TRBD1 matches at 9 bases. The sample comprised peripheral blood. In DNA form, the CDR3 reads TGTGCCAGCAGCTTAGCGTCGGGACAGGGAGAGACCCAGTACTTC. This gives the protein CASSLASGQGETQYF.